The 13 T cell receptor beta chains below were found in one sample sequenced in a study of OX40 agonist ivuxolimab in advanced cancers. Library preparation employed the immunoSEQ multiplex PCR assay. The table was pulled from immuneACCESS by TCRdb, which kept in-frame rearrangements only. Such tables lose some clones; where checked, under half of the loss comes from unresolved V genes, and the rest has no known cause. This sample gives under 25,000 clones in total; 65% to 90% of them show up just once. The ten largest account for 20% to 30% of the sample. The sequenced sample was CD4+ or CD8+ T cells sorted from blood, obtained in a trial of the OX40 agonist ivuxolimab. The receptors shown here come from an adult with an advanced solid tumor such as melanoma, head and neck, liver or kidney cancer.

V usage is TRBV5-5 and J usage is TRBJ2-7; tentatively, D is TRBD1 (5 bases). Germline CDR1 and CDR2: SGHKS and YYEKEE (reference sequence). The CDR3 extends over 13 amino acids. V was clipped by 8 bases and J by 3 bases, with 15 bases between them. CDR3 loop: CASWGPPNYEQYF. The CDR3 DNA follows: TGTGCCAGTTGGGGCCCGCCGAACTACGAGCAGTACTTC.

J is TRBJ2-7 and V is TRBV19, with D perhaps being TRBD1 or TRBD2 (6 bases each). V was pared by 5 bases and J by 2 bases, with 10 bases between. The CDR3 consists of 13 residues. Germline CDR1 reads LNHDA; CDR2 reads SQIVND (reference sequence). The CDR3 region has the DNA TGTGCCAGTAGTTGGGGGGCAGCCTACGAGCAGTACTTC. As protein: CASSWGAAYEQYF.

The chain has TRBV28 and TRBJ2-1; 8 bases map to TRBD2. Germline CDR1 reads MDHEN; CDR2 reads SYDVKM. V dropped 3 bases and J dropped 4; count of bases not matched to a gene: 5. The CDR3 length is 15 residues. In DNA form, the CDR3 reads TGTGCCAGCAGTTTTGGGACTAGATATTACAATGAGCAGTTCTTC. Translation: CASSFGTRYYNEQFF.

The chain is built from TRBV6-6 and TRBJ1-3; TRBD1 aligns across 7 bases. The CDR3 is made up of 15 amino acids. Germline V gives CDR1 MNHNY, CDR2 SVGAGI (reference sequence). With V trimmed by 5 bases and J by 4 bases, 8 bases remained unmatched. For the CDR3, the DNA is TGTGCCAGCAGTAATACCGGGACAGTAGGAAACACCATATATTTT. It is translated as CASSNTGTVGNTIYF.

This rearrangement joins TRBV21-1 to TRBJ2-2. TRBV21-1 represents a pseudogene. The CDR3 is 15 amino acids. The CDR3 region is CASSWGARLGGELFF. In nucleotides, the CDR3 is TGTGCCAGCAGTTGGGGGGCGCGGTTGGGCGGGGAGCTGTTTTTT.

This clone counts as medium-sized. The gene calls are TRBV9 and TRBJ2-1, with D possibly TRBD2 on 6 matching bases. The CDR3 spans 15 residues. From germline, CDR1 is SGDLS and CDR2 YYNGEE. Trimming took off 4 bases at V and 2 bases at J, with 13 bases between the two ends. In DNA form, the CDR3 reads TGTGCCAGCAGCTCGGAGGGAAGCCCCTACAATGAGCAGTTCTTC. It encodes CASSSEGSPYNEQFF.

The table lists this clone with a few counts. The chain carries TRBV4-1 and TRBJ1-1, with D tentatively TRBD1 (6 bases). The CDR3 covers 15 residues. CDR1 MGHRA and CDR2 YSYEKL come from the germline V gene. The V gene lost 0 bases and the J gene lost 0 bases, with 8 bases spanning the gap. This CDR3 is CASSQETGLNTEAFF. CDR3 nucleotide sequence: TGCGCCAGCAGCCAAGAGACAGGCCTGAACACTGAAGCTTTCTTT.

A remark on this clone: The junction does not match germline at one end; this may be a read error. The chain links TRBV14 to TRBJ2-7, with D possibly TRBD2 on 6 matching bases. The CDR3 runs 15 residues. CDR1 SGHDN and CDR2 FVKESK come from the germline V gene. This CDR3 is CASSAVPGGSFEQYF. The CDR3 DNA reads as TGTGCCAGCAGCGCAGTTCCCGGGGGTTCCTTCGAGCAGTACTTC.

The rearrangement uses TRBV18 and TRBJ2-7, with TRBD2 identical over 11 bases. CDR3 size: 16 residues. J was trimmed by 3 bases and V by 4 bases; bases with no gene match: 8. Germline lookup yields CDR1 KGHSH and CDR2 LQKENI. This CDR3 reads CASSHAGLAEFYEQYF. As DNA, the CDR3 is TGTGCCAGCTCACACGCGGGACTAGCGGAATTCTACGAGCAGTACTTC.

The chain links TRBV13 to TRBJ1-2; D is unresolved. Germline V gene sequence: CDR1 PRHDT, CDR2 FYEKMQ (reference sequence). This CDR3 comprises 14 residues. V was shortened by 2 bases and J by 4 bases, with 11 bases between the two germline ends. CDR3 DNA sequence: TGTGCCAGCAGCTTACATTTGGGTGGCTATGGCTACACCTTC. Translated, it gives CASSLHLGGYGYTF.

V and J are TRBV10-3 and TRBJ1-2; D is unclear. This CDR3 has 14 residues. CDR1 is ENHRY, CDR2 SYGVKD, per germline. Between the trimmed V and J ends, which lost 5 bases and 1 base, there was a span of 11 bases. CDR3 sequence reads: CAISMAGDNYGYTF. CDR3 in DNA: TGTGCCATCAGTATGGCTGGAGATAACTATGGCTACACCTTC.

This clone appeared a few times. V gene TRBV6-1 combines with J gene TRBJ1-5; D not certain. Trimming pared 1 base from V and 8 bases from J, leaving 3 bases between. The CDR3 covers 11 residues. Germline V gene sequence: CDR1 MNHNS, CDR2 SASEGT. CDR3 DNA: TGTGCCAGCAGTGAAGGAAAGCCCCAGCATTTT. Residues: CASSEGKPQHF.

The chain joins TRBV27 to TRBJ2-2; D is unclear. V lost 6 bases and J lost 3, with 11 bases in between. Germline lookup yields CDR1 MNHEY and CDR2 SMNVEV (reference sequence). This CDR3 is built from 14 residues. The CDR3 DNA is TGTGCCAGCAGGGGCGGCACCGACACCGGGGAGCTGTTTTTT. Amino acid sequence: CASRGGTDTGELFF.